Following are 14 T cell receptor beta chains from one sample sequenced in a study of cytomegalovirus exposure and HLA in healthy donors (dated by TCRdb to 2016 to 2017). Library preparation employed the immunoSEQ multiplex PCR assay. A mixture of 60 forward primers for TCR Vbeta segments and 13 reverse primers for TCR Jbeta segments was used in the multiplex PCR. Held by TCRdb, this immuneACCESS table contains in-frame sequences only and omits some clones. Under half of the omission traces to an unresolved V gene where checked; the cause of the rest is unknown. In this sample the table shows approximately 130,000 clones, approximately 78% of which occur a single time. 5.9% of the sample rests with the top ten. The sequenced sample was PBMCs. The receptors originated from a woman aged 40-49 years in good health and CMV-seropositive.

V and J are TRBV19 and TRBJ1-1; a weak D match, TRBD1 (6 bases). Germline CDR1 is LNHDA and CDR2 is SQIVND (reference sequence). V lost 1 base and J 3 bases, leaving 12 bases between the germline ends. CDR3 length equals 15 residues. CDR3 region: CASSIGASGDTEAFF. CDR3 nucleotides: TGTGCCAGTAGTATAGGGGCCTCAGGGGACACTGAAGCTTTCTTT.

The chain links TRBV19 to TRBJ2-7; the match to TRBD1 covers 7 bases. V lost 6 bases and J lost 3; bases outside the gene matches: 5. Germline CDR1 is LNHDA and CDR2 is SQIVND (reference sequence). The CDR3 sequence is 13 residues long. CDR3 DNA: TGTGCCAGTAGACCGGGGACAGACTACGAGCAGTACTTC. Its protein is CASRPGTDYEQYF.

The chain couples TRBV5-1 to TRBJ2-7; 8 nucleotides agree with TRBD1. This CDR3 region has 16 residues. Germline trimming cut 0 bases from V and 0 bases from J; bases unmatched to any gene: 5. Germline-derived CDR1 and CDR2 are SGHRS and YFSETQ. The CDR3 reads CASSLATGTGSYEQYF. CDR3 nucleotide sequence: TGCGCCAGCAGCTTGGCCACAGGGACAGGCTCCTACGAGCAGTACTTC.

The chain links TRBV18 to TRBJ1-5; D gene ambiguous. Germline loops: CDR1 KGHSH, CDR2 LQKENI. V was clipped by 2 bases and J by 2 bases, with 7 bases between them. This CDR3 has 14 residues. CDR3 DNA sequence: TGTGCCAGCTCACCAGGGCTCCGCAATCAGCCCCAGCATTTT. Its translation is CASSPGLRNQPQHF.

The V and J genes are TRBV12-5 and TRBJ2-1, with D possibly TRBD1 on 6 matching bases. CDR3 size: 17 residues. V was clipped by 4 bases and J by 4 bases, with 20 bases between them. Germline assignment: CDR1 LGHNT and CDR2 FRNRAP. The CDR3 here is CASGWGRSAYDYNEQFF. Written as DNA, the CDR3 is TGTGCTAGTGGTTGGGGGCGTAGCGCCTACGATTACAATGAGCAGTTCTTC.

The genes are TRBV7-9 and TRBJ2-2; a possible D gene is TRBD1 (6 bases). CDR3 size: 15 residues. Trimming removed 0 bases at V and 5 bases at J, with 10 bases between. Per the germline V gene, CDR1 is SEHNR and CDR2 is FQNEAQ (reference sequence). CDR3 loop: CASSLAIRGTGELFF. The CDR3 DNA is TGTGCCAGCAGCTTAGCTATCAGGGGAACCGGGGAGCTGTTTTTT.

The rearrangement links TRBV9 to TRBJ2-2; 10 bases line up with TRBD2. The CDR3 contains 17 residues. Germline trimming cut 3 bases from V and 3 bases from J; bases unmatched to any gene: 8. Germline CDR1 reads SGDLS; CDR2 reads YYNGEE. CDR3 loop: CASSAEAGGPDTGELFF. The CDR3 nucleotides read TGTGCCAGCAGCGCCGAAGCGGGAGGGCCGGACACCGGGGAGCTGTTTTTT.

The chain is built from TRBV5-6 and TRBJ2-1; 9 bases are shared with TRBD2. The CDR3 sequence is 15 residues long. The V gene's germline CDR1 is SGHDT and CDR2 YYEEEE. V gave up 4 bases and J gave up 9 bases; unmatched junction bases: 11. The chain's CDR3 is CASSIWTSAGGEQFF. The CDR3, as DNA: TGTGCCAGCAGCATCTGGACTAGCGCCGGTGGTGAGCAGTTCTTC.

The rearrangement links TRBV5-4 to TRBJ2-3; the D is unclear. Trimming removed 4 bases at V and 4 bases at J, with 13 bases between. Germline V CDR1 and CDR2: SGHNT, YYREEE (reference sequence). The CDR3 runs 14 residues. CDR3 region: CASSRGAYADTQYF. The CDR3 DNA is TGTGCCAGCAGCCGCGGAGCGTACGCAGATACGCAGTATTTT.

The chain employs TRBV7-3 and TRBJ2-7; 10 bases line up with TRBD2. Per germline, CDR1 SGHTA and CDR2 FQGTGA. With 5 bases clipped from V and 4 bases from J, the junction kept 2 bases outside the gene matches. The CDR3 has 13 residues. The CDR3 is CASSLGLAYEQYF. CDR3 coding DNA: TGTGCCAGCAGCCTGGGACTAGCGTACGAGCAGTACTTC.

The chain couples TRBV4-1 to TRBJ2-2; TRBD1 agrees at 8 bases. Germline CDR1 reads MGHRA; CDR2 reads YSYEKL. After removal of 4 bases from V and 0 bases from J, the junction contained 4 bases not matched to a gene. The CDR3 length is 16 residues. The CDR3 protein is CASSPRDRSNTGELFF. The CDR3 DNA is TGCGCCAGCAGCCCCCGGGACAGGTCGAACACCGGGGAGCTGTTTTTT.

The rearrangement uses TRBV7-9 and TRBJ2-4, with D perhaps matching TRBD2 (6 bases). CDR1 is SEHNR and CDR2 is FQNEAQ in the germline V gene (reference sequence). V was trimmed by 1 base and J by 7 bases, leaving 8 bases between them. The CDR3 extends over 13 amino acids. The CDR3 coding sequence is TGTGCCAGCAGCTTAGAAAGCGGGAACATTCAGTACTTC. Residues: CASSLESGNIQYF.

This clone was detected once. The genes are TRBV11-3 and TRBJ1-1, with 10 nucleotides matching TRBD1. With V trimmed by 5 bases and J by 4 bases, 4 bases remained unmatched. The CDR3 contains 14 residues. Germline V gene lookup returns CDR1 SGHNT and CDR2 YENEEA. The CDR3 is CASSMGQGSTEAFF. CDR3 sequence (DNA): TGTGCCAGCAGCATGGGACAGGGGTCCACTGAAGCTTTCTTT.

The V call is TRBV5-1, the J call TRBJ2-1, with D unclear. Trimming stripped 4 bases from V and 5 bases from J, with 4 bases between. The CDR3 loop spans 11 amino acids. In germline, CDR1 is SGHRS, CDR2 YFSETQ. CDR3 bases: TGCGCCAGCAGCCTACACAATGAGCAGTTCTTC. Translated: CASSLHNEQFF.